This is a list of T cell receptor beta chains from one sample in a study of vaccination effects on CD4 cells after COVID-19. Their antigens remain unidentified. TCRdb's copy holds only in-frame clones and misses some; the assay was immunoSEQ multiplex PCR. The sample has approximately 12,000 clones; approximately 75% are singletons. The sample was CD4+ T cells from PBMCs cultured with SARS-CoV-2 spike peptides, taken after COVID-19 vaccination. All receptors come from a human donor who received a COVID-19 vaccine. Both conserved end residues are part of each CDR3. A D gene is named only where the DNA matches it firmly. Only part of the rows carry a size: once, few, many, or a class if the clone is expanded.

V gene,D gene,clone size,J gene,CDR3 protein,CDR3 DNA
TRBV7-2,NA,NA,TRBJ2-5,CASSPRSGGSETQYF,TGTGCCAGCAGCCCAAGGTCTGGGGGATCAGAGACCCAGTACTTC
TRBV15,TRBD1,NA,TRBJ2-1,CATSREGQGGDEQFF,TGTGCCACCAGCAGAGAGGGACAGGGTGGGGATGAGCAGTTCTTC
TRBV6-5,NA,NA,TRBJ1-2,CASSYDAYGYTF,TGTGCCAGCAGTTATGATGCCTATGGCTACACCTTC
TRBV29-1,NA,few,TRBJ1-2,CSVVSEDGYTF,TGCAGCGTTGTTTCCGAGGATGGCTACACCTTC
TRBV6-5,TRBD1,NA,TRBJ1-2,CASTHRGSYGYTF,TGTGCCAGCACCCACAGGGGGTCCTATGGCTACACCTTC
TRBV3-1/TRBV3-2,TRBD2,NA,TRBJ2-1,CASSRPREGSYNEQFF,TGTGCCAGCAGCCGGCCGCGGGAGGGCTCCTACAATGAGCAGTTCTTC
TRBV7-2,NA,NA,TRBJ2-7,CASSLVFLSGGEQYF,TGTGCCAGCAGCTTAGTCTTTCTGTCCGGAGGCGAGCAGTACTTC
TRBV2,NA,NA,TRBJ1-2,CASKTGTDYGYTF,TGTGCCAGCAAGACTGGTACCGACTATGGCTACACCTTC
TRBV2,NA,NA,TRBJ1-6,CASSREGRMNSPLHF,TGTGCCAGCAGTCGTGAAGGACGGATGAATTCACCCCTCCACTTT
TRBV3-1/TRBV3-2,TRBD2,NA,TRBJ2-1,CASSQDQRTGTSGSNEQFF,TGTGCCAGCAGCCAAGATCAGCGCACCGGGACTAGCGGGAGCAATGAGCAGTTCTTC
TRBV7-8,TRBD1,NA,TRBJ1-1,CASSLGDRQGLNTEAFF,TGTGCCAGCAGCTTAGGAGATCGACAGGGCTTGAACACTGAAGCTTTCTTT
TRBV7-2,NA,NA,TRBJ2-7,CASSLTLTNWDEQYF,TGTGCCAGCAGCTTAACCCTCACCAACTGGGACGAGCAGTACTTC
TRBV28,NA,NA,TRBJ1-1,CASFGPMNTEAFF,TGTGCCAGCTTTGGCCCCATGAACACTGAAGCTTTCTTT
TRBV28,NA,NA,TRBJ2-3,CASSLLTDTQYF,TGTGCCAGCAGTCTATTGACCGATACGCAGTATTTT
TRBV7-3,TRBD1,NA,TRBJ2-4,CASSPTGGGAKNIQYF,TGTGCCAGCAGCCCGACAGGGGGCGGCGCCAAAAACATTCAGTACTTC
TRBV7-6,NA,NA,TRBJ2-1,CASSLLLGSNNEQFF,TGTGCCAGCAGCTTACTCCTGGGTAGTAATAATGAGCAGTTCTTC
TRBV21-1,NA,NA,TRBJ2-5,CASSKGRDKETQYF,TGTGCCAGCAGCAAAGGGAGGGACAAAGAGACCCAGTACTTC
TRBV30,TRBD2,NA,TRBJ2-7,CAWSVQERGPYEQYF,TGTGCCTGGAGTGTACAGGAGCGGGGACCTTACGAGCAGTACTTC
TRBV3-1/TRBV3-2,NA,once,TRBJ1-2,CASSQDLGPVSNVGYTF,TGTGCCAGCAGCCAAGATCTGGGCCCAGTCTCAAATGTTGGCTACACCTTC
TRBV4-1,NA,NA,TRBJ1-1,CASSQAQNPDTEAFF,TGCGCCAGCAGCCAAGCCCAGAATCCGGACACTGAAGCTTTCTTT
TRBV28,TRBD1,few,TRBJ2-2,CASRTDRVRSGELFF,TGTGCCAGCAGGACGGACAGGGTGCGCTCCGGGGAGCTGTTTTTT
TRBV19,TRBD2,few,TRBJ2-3,CASSPLTSGGTHTQYF,TGTGCCAGTAGTCCGCTGACTAGCGGGGGGACTCATACGCAGTATTTT
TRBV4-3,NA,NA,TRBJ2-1,CASSQGGGLYNEQFF,TGCGCCAGCAGCCAGGGAGGGGGCCTCTACAATGAGCAGTTCTTC
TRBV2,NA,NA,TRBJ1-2,CASRITEDYGYTF,TGTGCCAGCAGGATAACGGAAGACTATGGCTACACCTTC
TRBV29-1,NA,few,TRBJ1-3,CSGRTAGNTIYF,TGCAGCGGCCGGACGGCTGGAAACACCATATATTTT
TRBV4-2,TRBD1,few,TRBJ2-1,CASSQDRAYNEQFF,TGTGCCAGCAGCCAGGACAGGGCTTACAATGAGCAGTTCTTC
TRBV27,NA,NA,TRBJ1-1,CASSSLGPSTEAFF,TGTGCCAGCAGCTCCCTTGGTCCCTCAACTGAAGCTTTCTTT
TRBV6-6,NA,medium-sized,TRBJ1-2,CASSPKGGGALYGYTF,TGTGCCAGCAGTCCCAAAGGGGGGGGTGCGCTTTATGGCTACACCTTC
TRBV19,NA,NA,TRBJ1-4,CASSIDLSATYEKLFF,TGTGCCAGTAGTATAGATCTATCAGCGACATATGAAAAACTGTTTTTT
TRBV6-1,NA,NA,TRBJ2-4,CASSEGGRRAKNIQYF,TGTGCCAGCAGTGAGGGGGGACGTCGAGCCAAAAACATTCAGTACTTC
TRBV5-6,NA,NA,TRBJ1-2,CASSTASNYGYTF,TGTGCCAGTTCGACAGCCTCTAACTATGGCTACACCTTC
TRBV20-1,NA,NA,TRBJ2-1,CSQGVDEQFF,TGCAGCCAAGGAGTAGATGAGCAGTTCTTC
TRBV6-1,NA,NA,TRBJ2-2,CASSEPDTSNTGELFF,TGTGCCAGCAGTGAACCCGACACTTCCAACACCGGGGAGCTGTTTTTT
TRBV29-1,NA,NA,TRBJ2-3,CSVDGGTLDTQYF,TGCAGCGTTGACGGGGGTACGCTAGATACGCAGTATTTT
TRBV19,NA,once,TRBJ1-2,CASSIDHSQGLYGYTF,TGTGCCAGTAGTATAGACCACTCCCAGGGCCTCTATGGCTACACCTTC
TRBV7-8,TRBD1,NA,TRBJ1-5,CASSPGQGNQPQHF,TGTGCCAGCAGCCCTGGACAGGGCAATCAGCCCCAGCATTTT
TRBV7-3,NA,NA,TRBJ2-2,CASSLGTPGELFF,TGTGCCAGCAGCTTGGGGACTCCCGGGGAGCTGTTTTTT
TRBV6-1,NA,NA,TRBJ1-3,CASSEGVESPHF,TGTGCCAGCAGTGAAGGGGTGGAGTCCCCGCATTTT
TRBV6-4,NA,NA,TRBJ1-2,CASSEGANYGYTF,TGTGCCAGCAGTGAGGGGGCGAACTATGGCTACACCTTC
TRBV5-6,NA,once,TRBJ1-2,CASSLVYERDGYTF,TGTGCCAGCAGCTTGGTTTACGAGAGAGATGGCTACACCTTC
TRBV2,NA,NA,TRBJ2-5,CASNEGVGETQYF,TGTGCCAGCAACGAAGGGGTAGGAGAGACCCAGTACTTC
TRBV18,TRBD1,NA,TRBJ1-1,CASSRLTGVFTEAFF,TGTGCCAGCTCACGATTGACAGGGGTTTTTACTGAAGCTTTCTTT
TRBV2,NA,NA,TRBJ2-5,CASTLTRGYETQYF,TGTGCCAGCACCCTGACTAGGGGTTACGAGACCCAGTACTTC
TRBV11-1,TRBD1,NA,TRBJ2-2,CAIRPDRGDTGELFF,TGTGCCATCAGACCGGACAGGGGGGACACCGGGGAGCTGTTTTTT
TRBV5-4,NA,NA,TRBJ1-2,CASSLGGQAYGYTF,TGTGCCAGCAGCTTAGGGGGACAAGCCTATGGCTACACCTTC
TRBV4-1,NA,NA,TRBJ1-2,CASSQDNPGAYGYTF,TGCGCCAGCAGCCAAGATAATCCAGGGGCCTATGGCTACACCTTC
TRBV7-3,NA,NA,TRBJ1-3,CASSLGQEGNTIYF,TGTGCCAGCAGCTTGGGTCAGGAGGGAAACACCATATATTTT
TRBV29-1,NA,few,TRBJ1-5,CSVGLGQGNQPQHF,TGCAGCGTCGGATTGGGGCAGGGAAATCAGCCCCAGCATTTT
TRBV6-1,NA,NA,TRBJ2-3,CASSEGGASTDTQYF,TGTGCCAGCAGTGAGGGGGGAGCTAGCACAGATACGCAGTATTTT
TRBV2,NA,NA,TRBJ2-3,CASKGLYTDTQYF,TGTGCCAGCAAAGGGTTGTACACAGATACGCAGTATTTT
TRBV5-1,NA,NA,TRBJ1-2,CASSLDGSGTNYGYTF,TGCGCCAGCAGCTTGGACGGCTCCGGCACTAACTATGGCTACACCTTC
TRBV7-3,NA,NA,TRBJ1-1,CASKEGRNTEAFF,TGTGCCAGCAAAGAGGGTCGGAACACTGAAGCTTTCTTT
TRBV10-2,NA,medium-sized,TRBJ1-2,CASSSRDGTLYGYTF,TGCGCCAGCAGTTCCCGGGACGGGACCCTCTATGGCTACACCTTC
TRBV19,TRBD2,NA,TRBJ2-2,CASSIHSGSSTGELFF,TGTGCCAGTAGTATTCACAGCGGGAGTAGCACCGGGGAGCTGTTTTTT